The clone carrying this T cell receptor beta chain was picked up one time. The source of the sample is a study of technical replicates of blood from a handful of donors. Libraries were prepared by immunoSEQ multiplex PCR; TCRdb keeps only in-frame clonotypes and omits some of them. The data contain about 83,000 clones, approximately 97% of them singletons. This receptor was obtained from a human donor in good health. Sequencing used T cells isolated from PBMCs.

The CDR3 bases are TGTGCCAGCAGTCTGGAACTAGCGGGGGTCACCGGGGAGCTGTTTTTT. Protein: CASSLELAGVTGELFF. The chain is built from TRBV28 and TRBJ2-2; 11 positions match TRBD2. CDR1 and CDR2 from the germline V gene are MDHEN and SYDVKM. The CDR3 contains 16 residues. V dropped 5 bases and J dropped 4; count of bases not matched to a gene: 6.